Shown below are 26 T cell receptor beta chains from a single sample sequenced in a study of tumor and adjacent non-tumor tissue in lung cancer. The template was RNA from unsorted bulk tissue. The library came from three nested PCR rounds adapted from ARM-PCR protocols. TCRdb fed the multiplex PCR reads into MiXCR, producing one record per CDR3 protein. Of 71,000 or so distinct CDR3 sequences in the sample, 75% to 90% were seen once. The specimen sequenced was lung tumor tissue. The origin of the receptors is a woman in her fifties or sixties with non-small cell lung cancer.

Details on this clonotype: The final CDR3 position lacks the conserved phenylalanine or tryptophan, pointing to a likely read error. The chain carries TRBV6-5 and TRBJ2-3; D gene uncertain. CDR1 is MNHEY and CDR2 is SVGAGI in the germline V gene. CDR3 size: 13 residues. The CDR3 sequence: CASSYVATDTQYY. CDR3 coding DNA: TGTGCCAGCAGTTACGTGGCCACAGATACACAGTATTAT.

Ten or more counts support this clonotype. This chain uses TRBV7-9 with TRBJ2-5; D gene uncertain. The germline V and J ends were trimmed by 1 base and 2 bases, with 11 bases remaining between them. This CDR3 contains 15 residues. The germline V gene encodes CDR1 SEHNR and CDR2 FQNEAQ (reference sequence). CDR3 DNA: TGTGCCAGCAGCTTAGGGTGGGCAGAACAAGAGACCCAGTACTTC. This codes for CASSLGWAEQETQYF.

Worth noting for this clonotype: A much more abundant neighbour one base away suggests this may be a read error. The rearrangement links TRBV7-3 to TRBJ1-1; D may be TRBD1 (6 bases). Germline V lookup: CDR1 SGHTA, CDR2 FQGTGA. The CDR3 runs to 13 residues. CDR3: CAISTTYGGEAFF. CDR3 DNA sequence: TGTGCCATCAGCACAACATACGGGGGCGAAGCTTTCTTT. The complete variable domain, with remaining parts taken from reference TRBV7-3 and TRBJ1-1, reads GAGVSQTPSNKVTEKGKYVELRCDPISGHTALYWYRQSLGQGPEFLIYFQGTGAADDSGLPNDRFFAVRPEGSVSTLKIQRTERGDSAVYLCAISTTYGGEAFFGQGTRLTVV.

As to this clonotype: An end of the junction does not agree with germline; a read error may underlie this. The rearrangement links TRBV20-1 to TRBJ2-1, with TRBD2 as a possible D gene (5 bases). The germline CDR1 and CDR2 sequences are DFQATT and SNEGSKA (reference sequence). CDR3 length: 13 residues. The CDR3 DNA reads as TGCAGTGCTAGAGACGGGATCCACCATGAGCAGTCCTTC. Its protein is CSARDGIHHEQSF.

A word on this clonotype: A read error is possible here, since a much larger clone lies one base away. The rearrangement uses TRBV2 and TRBJ2-1; D is possibly TRBD2 (5 bases). V was shortened by 7 bases and J by 9 bases, with 10 bases between the two germline ends. The CDR3 covers 11 residues. Germline CDR1 is SNHLY and CDR2 is FYNNEI. The CDR3 loop reads CASNAGFEQFF. The CDR3 nucleotides are TGTGCCAGCAATGCGGGTTTTGAGCAGTTCTTC.

The rearrangement uses TRBV29-1 and TRBJ2-2; 7 bases line up with TRBD2. Germline lookup yields CDR1 SQVTM and CDR2 ANQGSEA. This CDR3 region has 15 residues. The V gene end was trimmed by 6 bases and the J gene end by 9 bases; junction bases not matched to a gene: 16. CDR3 sequence: CSVVHLVGGVRELFF. The CDR3 DNA reads as TGCAGCGTGGTTCACCTGGTGGGAGGGGTCAGGGAGCTGTTTTTT.

With respect to this clonotype: Since no conserved phenylalanine or tryptophan closes the CDR3, a read error is the likely cause. V usage is TRBV6-5 and J usage is TRBJ2-5, with D possibly being TRBD1 or TRBD2 (5 bases each). The CDR3 runs 13 residues. Per the germline V gene, CDR1 is MNHEY and CDR2 is SVGAGI. The CDR3 here is CISSGTTQETQYL. As DNA, the CDR3 is TGTATCAGCTCAGGGACCACCCAAGAGACCCAGTACTTG.

This clonotype was picked up one time. The CDR3 end shows no conserved phenylalanine or tryptophan, and so a read error is likely. It is unclear where the CDR3 begins or ends on the DNA, so no DNA is shown, and the CDR3 is as TCRdb lists it. This sequence joins TRBV12-2 and TRBJ1-5. TRBV12-2 is an annotated pseudogene. The CDR3 has 14 residues if both end residues are counted. CDR3 loop: CASRLAAENQPQHY.

Worth noting for this clonotype: One end of the junction fails to match germline, which may point to a read error. This sequence joins TRBV20-1 and TRBJ2-2; 15 nucleotides align to TRBD2. The germline gives CDR1 DFQATT, CDR2 SNEGSKA (reference sequence). CDR3 length: 17 amino acids. CDR3 in amino acids: CNAAGLAGGPSTGKLFF. Here the CDR3 DNA reads TGCAATGCGGCTGGACTAGCGGGAGGGCCCAGCACCGGGAAGCTGTTTTTT.

Concerning this clonotype: It may be a read error: a sequence one base away is much more abundant. V gene TRBV6-5 combines with J gene TRBJ2-7; perhaps TRBD2 as D (6 bases). The ends were cut back, 2 bases at V and 5 bases at J, with 13 bases in the middle. The CDR3 contains 14 residues. Germline CDR1 is MNHEY and CDR2 is SVGAGI. CDR3 bases: TGTGCCAGCAGTTACAGGAGGGGCGGACACGAGCAGTACTTC. It codes for CASSYRRGGHEQYF.

Of note for this clonotype: Germline is not matched at one junction end, which may reflect a read error. The genes are TRBV6-2 or TRBV6-3 and TRBJ2-2; maybe TRBD2 (5 bases). CDR3 length: 13 amino acids. Germline V gene lookup returns CDR1 MNHEY and CDR2 SVGEGT. The chain's CDR3 is CASSYTNTGELSF. CDR3 DNA sequence: TGTGCCAGTAGTTATACGAACACCGGGGAGCTGTCTTTT.

Turning to this clonotype: An end of the junction does not agree with germline; a read error may underlie this. The rearrangement joins TRBV19 to TRBJ2-7, with a weak D call TRBD1 (6 bases). The germline V gene has CDR1 LNHDA and CDR2 SQIVND (reference sequence). This CDR3 spans 14 amino acids. CDR3 residues: CVSSPWGGQYEQYF. CDR3 bases: TGTGTCAGTTCGCCGTGGGGCGGACAGTACGAGCAGTACTTC.

V and J are TRBV24-1 and TRBJ2-1; D gene unclear. Germline CDR1 is KGHDR and CDR2 is SFDVKD. CDR3 length: 16 amino acids. The DNA for the CDR3 is TGTGCAGTCAGTAAGGCCAGCAGTAGATCCTACAATGAGCAGTTCTTC. Translated: CAVSKASSRSYNEQFF.

This clonotype was observed a handful of times. The gene calls are TRBV4-2 and TRBJ1-5; TRBD1 matches at 9 bases. Germline CDR1 LGHNA, CDR2 YNFKEQ. The CDR3 has 15 amino acids. The J segment lost 6 bases and the V segment lost 6 bases, leaving 9 bases of the junction unmatched. The CDR3 DNA reads as TGTGCCAGCAGTCGACCTACAGGGGGCGGTCAGCCCCAGCATTTT. This sequence encodes CASSRPTGGGQPQHF.

With respect to this clonotype: One base away lies a much larger clone, so this may be a sequencing read error. The chain carries TRBV5-1 and TRBJ1-1; D is unclear. V was cut by 5 bases and J by 2 bases, with 16 bases left in between. The CDR3 sequence is 15 residues long. The germline V gene has CDR1 SGHRS and CDR2 YFSETQ. This CDR3 reads CASRFGDDPNTEAFF. CDR3 DNA sequence: TGCGCCAGCAGATTCGGTGACGATCCTAACACTGAAGCTTTCTTT.

Remarks on this clonotype: The conserved closing phenylalanine or tryptophan is absent in this CDR3, likely reflecting a read error. The chain has TRBV20-1 and TRBJ2-7; 10 bases fit TRBD2. This CDR3 has 15 residues. V gave up 5 bases and J gave up 3 bases; unmatched junction bases: 10. Germline CDR1 DFQATT, CDR2 SNEGSKA (reference sequence). The CDR3 protein is CSAFQSGRALYEQYP. The CDR3 nucleotides are TGCAGTGCTTTCCAGAGCGGGAGGGCCCTCTACGAGCAGTACCCC.

The CDR3 reads CSARLGLAGAVTDTQYF. In nucleotides, the CDR3 is TGCAGTGCTAGATTAGGGCTGGCGGGGGCTGTCACAGATACGCAGTATTTT. V usage is TRBV20-1 and J usage is TRBJ2-3; possibly TRBD2 for D (7 bases). The V and J ends lost 2 bases and 2 bases respectively, with 20 bases between them. From germline, CDR1 is DFQATT and CDR2 SNEGSKA (reference sequence). The CDR3 contains 17 residues.

With respect to this clonotype: It is likely a read error, because the conserved phenylalanine at the end of the CDR3 is missing. The DNA is omitted, as the CDR3 cannot be located on it reliably, and the CDR3 follows TCRdb's listing. V and J are TRBV10-3 and TRBJ2-7; the table's TRBD1 call for D was not verified on the DNA. Germline V gene lookup returns CDR1 ENHRY and CDR2 SYGVKD. The CDR3 has 13 residues if both end residues are counted. CDR3: CAISERDREVQHL.

V usage is TRBV28 and J usage is TRBJ2-7; D gene ambiguous. The CDR3 is 16 amino acids. V was clipped by 8 bases and J by 2 bases, with 22 bases between them. The germline gives CDR1 MDHEN, CDR2 SYDVKM. CDR3 sequence reads: CASGKKTAGVPYEQYF. The CDR3 DNA sequence: TGTGCCAGCGGAAAGAAAACCGCAGGTGTCCCCTACGAGCAGTACTTC.

Regarding this clonotype: The junction shows a germline mismatch at one end, possibly a read error. The chain has TRBV12-3 or TRBV12-4 and TRBJ2-1; 7 bases align to TRBD2. There are 14 residues in the CDR3. For the CDR3, the DNA is TGTGCCAACAGTCCCTCGACCTCTGGGGGGGGGCAGTTCTTC. This translates into CANSPSTSGGGQFF.

Sample share makes this clonotype medium-sized. The V call is TRBV29-1, the J call TRBJ2-7; 9 bases are shared with TRBD1. Germline V gene sequence: CDR1 SQVTM, CDR2 ANQGSEA. V lost 7 bases and J lost 6; bases outside the gene matches: 4. CDR3 length: 11 residues. The DNA of the CDR3 is TGCAGCGGGAGGACAGGGGCCGAGCAGTACTTC. Its protein is CSGRTGAEQYF.

In its sample, this clonotype was seen many times. Here the CDR3 reads CASSLTGKTYEQYF. The CDR3 DNA reads TGTGCCAGCAGCTTAACAGGGAAAACCTACGAGCAGTACTTC. The chain uses TRBV5-5 and TRBJ2-7, with TRBD1 as a possible D gene (6 bases). V was clipped by 2 bases and J by 2 bases, with 11 bases between them. Germline V gives CDR1 SGHKS, CDR2 YYEKEE (reference sequence). The CDR3 runs to 14 residues.

As for this clonotype: The final CDR3 position lacks the conserved phenylalanine or tryptophan, pointing to a likely read error. CDR3: CSARDYNSQFS. The CDR3 DNA reads TGCAGTGCCAGGGATTACAATTCGCAGTTCTCC. This chain joins TRBV20-1 and TRBJ2-1; a possible D gene is TRBD1 (5 bases). The V end was cut by 6 bases, the J end by 12 bases, with 15 bases between. Germline V gene sequence: CDR1 DFQATT, CDR2 SNEGSKA (reference sequence). The CDR3 loop spans 11 amino acids.

With regard to this clonotype: One end of the junction fails to match germline, which may point to a read error. The V gene is TRBV4-1, the J gene TRBJ1-1, with D maybe TRBD1 (6 bases). This CDR3 has 16 amino acids. Per germline, CDR1 MGHRA and CDR2 YSYEKL. In DNA form, the CDR3 reads TGCTCCAGCAGCCATGATCTCTACAGGGTCGGCATTGAAGCTTTCTTT. This translates into CSSSHDLYRVGIEAFF.

Comments on this clonotype: One end of the junction does not line up with germline, which may come from a read error. V and J are TRBV20-1 and TRBJ2-1; D unclear. The CDR3 consists of 15 residues. Germline lookup yields CDR1 DFQATT and CDR2 SNEGSKA (reference sequence). The CDR3 sequence: CSARVTVLLYSEQFF. The CDR3 nucleotides read TGCAGTGCTAGGGTTACAGTGCTCCTCTACAGTGAGCAGTTCTTC.

A note on this clonotype: The junction and the germline gene differ at one end; a read error may be behind it. CDR3 sequence (DNA): TGCAGTGTTAGAGTCCTATCGGGAGCCTCCAATGAGCTGTTCTTC. Translating it yields CSVRVLSGASNELFF. The chain joins TRBV20-1 to TRBJ2-1; tentative D call: TRBD2 (6 bases). There are 15 residues in the CDR3. Germline V gives CDR1 DFQATT, CDR2 SNEGSKA (reference sequence).